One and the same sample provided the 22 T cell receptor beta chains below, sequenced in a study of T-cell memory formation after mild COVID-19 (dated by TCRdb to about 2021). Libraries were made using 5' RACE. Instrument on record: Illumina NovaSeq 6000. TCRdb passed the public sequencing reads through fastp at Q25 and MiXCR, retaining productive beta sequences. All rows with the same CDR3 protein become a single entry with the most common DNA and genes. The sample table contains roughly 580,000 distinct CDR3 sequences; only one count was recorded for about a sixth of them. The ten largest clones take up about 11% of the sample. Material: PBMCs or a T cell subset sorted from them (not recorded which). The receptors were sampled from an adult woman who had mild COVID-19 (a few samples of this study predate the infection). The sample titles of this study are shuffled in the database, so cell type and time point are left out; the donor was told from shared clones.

This CDR3 reads CASSYRDRGSYEQYF. The CDR3 DNA reads TGTGCCAGCAGTTATAGGGACAGGGGTTCCTACGAGCAGTACTTC. This chain joins TRBV6-5 and TRBJ2-7, with 10 bases matching TRBD1. CDR1 is MNHEY, CDR2 SVGAGI, per germline. Trimming cost V 3 bases and J 1 base; bases outside gene matches: 3. CDR3 length: 15 amino acids.

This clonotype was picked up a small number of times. The CDR3 region has the DNA TGTGCCAGCAGGGGACAGGGGGCTTCAATACCCAACACCGGGGAGCTGTTTTTT. It codes for CASRGQGASIPNTGELFF. The V gene is TRBV9, the J gene TRBJ2-2; TRBD1 agrees at 12 bases. Germline CDR1 is SGDLS and CDR2 is YYNGEE. The CDR3 is 18 amino acids. The V segment lost 5 bases and the J segment 2 bases; nucleotides outside the gene matches: 10.

Here the CDR3 reads CASSLLDRAESPLHF. In DNA, the CDR3 is TGTGCCAGCTCATTACTTGACAGGGCGGAATCACCCCTCCACTTT. The chain carries TRBV18 and TRBJ1-6, with 7 nucleotides matching TRBD1. The CDR3 runs to 15 residues. CDR1 is KGHSH and CDR2 is LQKENI in the germline V gene. After removal of 5 bases from V and 10 bases from J, the junction contained 11 bases not matched to a gene.

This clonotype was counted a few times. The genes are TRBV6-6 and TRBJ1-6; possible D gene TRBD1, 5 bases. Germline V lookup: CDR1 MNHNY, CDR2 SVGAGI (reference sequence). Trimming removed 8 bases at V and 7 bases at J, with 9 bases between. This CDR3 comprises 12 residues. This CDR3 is CASCEGNSPLHF. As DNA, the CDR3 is TGTGCCAGCTGCGAGGGGAATTCACCCCTCCACTTT.

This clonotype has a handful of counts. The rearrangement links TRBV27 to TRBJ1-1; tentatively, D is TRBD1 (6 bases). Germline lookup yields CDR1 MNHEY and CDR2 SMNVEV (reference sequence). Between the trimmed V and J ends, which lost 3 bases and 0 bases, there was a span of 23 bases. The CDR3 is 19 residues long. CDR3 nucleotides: TGTGCCAGCAGTTTCAGGATTCTGGGGCAGGGGCCTTTGAACACTGAAGCTTTCTTT. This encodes CASSFRILGQGPLNTEAFF.

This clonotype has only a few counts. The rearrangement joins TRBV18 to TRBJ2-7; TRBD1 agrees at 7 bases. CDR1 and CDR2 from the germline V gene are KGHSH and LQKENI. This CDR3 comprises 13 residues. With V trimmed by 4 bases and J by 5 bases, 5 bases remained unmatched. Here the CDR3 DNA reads TGTGCCAGCTCACTGCGACAGGGAGACGAGCAGTACTTC. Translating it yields CASSLRQGDEQYF.

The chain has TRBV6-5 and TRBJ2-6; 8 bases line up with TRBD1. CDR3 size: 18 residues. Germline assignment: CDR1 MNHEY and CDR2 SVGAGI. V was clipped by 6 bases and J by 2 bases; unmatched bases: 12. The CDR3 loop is CASSPDRVRAPGANVLTF. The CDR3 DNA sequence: TGTGCCAGCAGCCCGGACAGGGTCAGAGCCCCTGGGGCCAACGTCCTGACTTTC.

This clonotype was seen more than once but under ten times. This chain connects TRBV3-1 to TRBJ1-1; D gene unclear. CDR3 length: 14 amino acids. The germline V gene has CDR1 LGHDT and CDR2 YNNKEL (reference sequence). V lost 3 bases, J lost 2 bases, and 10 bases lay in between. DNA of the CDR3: TGTGCCAGCAGCCATGAGGTAGGAAACACTGAAGCTTTCTTT. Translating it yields CASSHEVGNTEAFF.

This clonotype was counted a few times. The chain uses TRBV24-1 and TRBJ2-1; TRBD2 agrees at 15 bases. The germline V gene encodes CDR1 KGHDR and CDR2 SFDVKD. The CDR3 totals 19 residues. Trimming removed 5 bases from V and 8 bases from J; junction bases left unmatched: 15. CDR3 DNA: TGTGCCACCAGTGTCAAACCGGGACTAGCGGGAGGACACTTGGATGAGCAGTTCTTC. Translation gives CATSVKPGLAGGHLDEQFF.

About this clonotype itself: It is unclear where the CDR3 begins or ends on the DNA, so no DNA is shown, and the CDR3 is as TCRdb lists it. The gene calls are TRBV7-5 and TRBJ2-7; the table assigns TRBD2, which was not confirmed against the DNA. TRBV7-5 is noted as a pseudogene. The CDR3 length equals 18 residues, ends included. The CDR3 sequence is CISVSEAETSGSAYEQYF.

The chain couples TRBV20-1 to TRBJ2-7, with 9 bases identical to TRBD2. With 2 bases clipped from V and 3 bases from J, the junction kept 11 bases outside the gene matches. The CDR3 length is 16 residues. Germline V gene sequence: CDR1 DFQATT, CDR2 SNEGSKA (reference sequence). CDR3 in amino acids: CSARWASGEGYYEQYF. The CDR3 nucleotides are TGCAGTGCTAGATGGGCTAGCGGGGAAGGCTACTACGAGCAGTACTTC.

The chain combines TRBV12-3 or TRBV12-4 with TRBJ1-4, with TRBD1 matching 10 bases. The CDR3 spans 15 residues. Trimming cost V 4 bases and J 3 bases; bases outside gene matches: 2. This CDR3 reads CASSSDRGPNEKLFF. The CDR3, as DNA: TGTGCCAGCAGTTCCGACAGGGGGCCTAATGAAAAACTGTTTTTT.

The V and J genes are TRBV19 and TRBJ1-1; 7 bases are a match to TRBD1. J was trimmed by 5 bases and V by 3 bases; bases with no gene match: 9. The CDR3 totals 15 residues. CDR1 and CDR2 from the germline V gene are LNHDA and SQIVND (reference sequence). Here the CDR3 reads CASSISQGRRTEAFF. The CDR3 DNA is TGTGCCAGTAGTATCTCACAGGGGAGGAGGACTGAAGCTTTCTTT.

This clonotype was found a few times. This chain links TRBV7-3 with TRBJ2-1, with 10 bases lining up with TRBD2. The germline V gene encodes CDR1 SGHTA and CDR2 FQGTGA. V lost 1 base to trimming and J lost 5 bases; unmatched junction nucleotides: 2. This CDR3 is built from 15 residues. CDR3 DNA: TGTGCCAGCAGCTTAAGTCTAGCGGGAGACAATGAGCAGTTCTTC. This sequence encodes CASSLSLAGDNEQFF.

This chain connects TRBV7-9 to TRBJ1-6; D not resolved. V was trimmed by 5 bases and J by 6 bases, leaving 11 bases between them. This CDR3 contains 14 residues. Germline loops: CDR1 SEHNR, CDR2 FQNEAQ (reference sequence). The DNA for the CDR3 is TGTGCCAGCAGCCACAGAAGCCGTAATTCACCCCTCCACTTT. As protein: CASSHRSRNSPLHF.

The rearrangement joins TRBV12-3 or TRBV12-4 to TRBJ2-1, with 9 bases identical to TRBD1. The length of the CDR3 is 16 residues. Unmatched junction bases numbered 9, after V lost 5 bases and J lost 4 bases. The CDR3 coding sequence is TGTGCCAGCAGTGGGGGGCCTGGGACAGGGTACAATGAGCAGTTCTTC. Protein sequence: CASSGGPGTGYNEQFF.

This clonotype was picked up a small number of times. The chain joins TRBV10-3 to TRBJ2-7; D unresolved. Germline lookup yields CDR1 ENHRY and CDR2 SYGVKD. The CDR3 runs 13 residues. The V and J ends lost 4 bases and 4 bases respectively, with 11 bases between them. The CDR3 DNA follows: TGTGCCATCAGTGTTGGGCTGGGGTACGAGCAGTACTTC. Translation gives CAISVGLGYEQYF.

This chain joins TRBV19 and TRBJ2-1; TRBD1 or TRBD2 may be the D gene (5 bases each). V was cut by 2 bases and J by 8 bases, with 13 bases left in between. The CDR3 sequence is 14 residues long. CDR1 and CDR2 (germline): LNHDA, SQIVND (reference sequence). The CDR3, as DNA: TGTGCCAGTAGTATAACCCCCCTGGGGGATGAGCAGTTCTTC. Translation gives CASSITPLGDEQFF.

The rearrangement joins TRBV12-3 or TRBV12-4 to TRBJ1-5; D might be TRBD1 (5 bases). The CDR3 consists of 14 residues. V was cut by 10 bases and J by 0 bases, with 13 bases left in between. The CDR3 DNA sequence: TGTGCCACCTCAGGGCCGTATAGCAATCAGCCCCAGCATTTT. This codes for CATSGPYSNQPQHF.

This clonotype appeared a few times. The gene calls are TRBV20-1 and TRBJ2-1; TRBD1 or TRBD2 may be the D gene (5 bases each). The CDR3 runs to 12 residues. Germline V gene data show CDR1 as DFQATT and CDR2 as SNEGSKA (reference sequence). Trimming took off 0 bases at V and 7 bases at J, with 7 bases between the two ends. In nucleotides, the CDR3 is TGCAGTGCTAGAGATGGGGGTAATGAGCAGTTCTTC. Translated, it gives CSARDGGNEQFF.

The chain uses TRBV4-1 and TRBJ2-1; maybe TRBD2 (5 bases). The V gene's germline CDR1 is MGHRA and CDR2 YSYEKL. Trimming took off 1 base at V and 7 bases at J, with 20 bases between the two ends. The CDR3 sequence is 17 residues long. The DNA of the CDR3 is TGCGCCAGCAGCCAAGTTTGGTCTAGCTTCCGGAGTAATGAGCAGTTCTTC. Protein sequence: CASSQVWSSFRSNEQFF.

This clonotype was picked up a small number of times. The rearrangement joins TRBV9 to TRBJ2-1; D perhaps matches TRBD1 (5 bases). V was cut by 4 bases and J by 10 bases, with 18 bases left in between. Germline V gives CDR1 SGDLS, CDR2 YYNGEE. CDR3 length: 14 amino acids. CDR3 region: CASSPYGARSEQFF. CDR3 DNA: TGTGCCAGCAGCCCCTATGGGGCACGCAGCGAGCAGTTCTTC.